These T cell receptor beta chains were read from a single sample in a study of tumor and adjacent non-tumor tissue in lung cancer. TCRdb independently ran MiXCR on the multiplex PCR reads; one entry per CDR3 protein. The sample lists roughly 66,000 distinct CDR3 sequences, less than 80% seen once, with approximately 30% in the top ten. The sample taken for sequencing was lung tumor tissue. The receptors here all came from a man aged 55-75 years with non-small cell lung cancer. The CDR3 runs from the conserved cysteine through the conserved F or W. The D gene is left open where the match is weak.

CDR3aa: CASSLFSPSSYNELFF; v_gene: TRBV28; d_gene: NA; j_gene: TRBJ2-1
CDR3aa: CSVIVNGYTGELFF; v_gene: TRBV20-1; d_gene: NA; j_gene: TRBJ2-2
CDR3aa: CAISAAGITDTHYF; v_gene: TRBV10-3; d_gene: TRBD2; j_gene: TRBJ2-3
CDR3aa: CASSTGTRRGYNDQFF; v_gene: TRBV11-1; d_gene: NA; j_gene: TRBJ2-1
CDR3aa: CSARAGIGNYEQYF; v_gene: TRBV20-1; d_gene: NA; j_gene: TRBJ2-7
CDR3aa: CASSLRWEEEKYF; v_gene: TRBV11-1; d_gene: NA; j_gene: TRBJ2-7
CDR3aa: CVSTTSGNTIYF; v_gene: TRBV6-1; d_gene: NA; j_gene: TRBJ1-3
CDR3aa: CASSVDTTNEKLFF; v_gene: TRBV9; d_gene: NA; j_gene: TRBJ1-4
CDR3aa: CASSLLGRGGSYNEQFF; v_gene: TRBV7-9; d_gene: NA; j_gene: TRBJ2-1
CDR3aa: CATRGQGGETQYF; v_gene: TRBV24-1; d_gene: TRBD1; j_gene: TRBJ2-5
CDR3aa: CASSYSGSNVLTF; v_gene: TRBV6-2/TRBV6-3; d_gene: NA; j_gene: TRBJ2-6
CDR3aa: CASSDGLAGRNEQFF; v_gene: TRBV6-4; d_gene: TRBD2; j_gene: TRBJ2-1
CDR3aa: CASSRPGDTEAFF; v_gene: TRBV6-5; d_gene: NA; j_gene: TRBJ1-1
CDR3aa: CASSHGRRYSYEQYF; v_gene: TRBV13; d_gene: NA; j_gene: TRBJ2-7
CDR3aa: CGNSYPTGTGVYNEQFF; v_gene: TRBV6-2/TRBV6-3; d_gene: TRBD1; j_gene: TRBJ2-1
CDR3aa: CPSSFTSGYNEQFF; v_gene: TRBV11-1; d_gene: NA; j_gene: TRBJ2-1
CDR3aa: CNATGNSGGGNEQFF; v_gene: TRBV20-1; d_gene: NA; j_gene: TRBJ2-1
CDR3aa: CPSSQFKTSLDEQFF; v_gene: TRBV14; d_gene: NA; j_gene: TRBJ2-1
CDR3aa: CSGRDGQGTSESFF; v_gene: TRBV20-1; d_gene: NA; j_gene: TRBJ1-1
CDR3aa: CPRSFTQNTEAFF; v_gene: TRBV13; d_gene: NA; j_gene: TRBJ1-1
CDR3aa: CSARTGARYCYTF; v_gene: TRBV20-1; d_gene: NA; j_gene: TRBJ1-2
CDR3aa: CTSSFPQRDHTEHFF; v_gene: TRBV12-3/TRBV12-4; d_gene: TRBD2; j_gene: TRBJ2-1
CDR3aa: CASSYSGGGTDTQYF; v_gene: TRBV6-5; d_gene: NA; j_gene: TRBJ2-3
CDR3aa: CSVGRGYEQYF; v_gene: TRBV29-1; d_gene: NA; j_gene: TRBJ2-7
CDR3aa: CASSPIEREPGDMKYF; v_gene: TRBV5-4; d_gene: TRBD2; j_gene: TRBJ2-3
CDR3aa: CSGVWTGGRNEQYF; v_gene: TRBV20-1; d_gene: TRBD1; j_gene: TRBJ2-7
CDR3aa: CSAEGGGYGYTF; v_gene: TRBV29-1; d_gene: NA; j_gene: TRBJ1-2
CDR3aa: CSGGLNSYNEQLF; v_gene: TRBV20-1; d_gene: NA; j_gene: TRBJ2-1
CDR3aa: CSARTGARYTF; v_gene: TRBV20-1; d_gene: TRBD1; j_gene: TRBJ1-2
CDR3aa: CSGLAENFYEHYF; v_gene: TRBV20-1; d_gene: NA; j_gene: TRBJ2-7
CDR3aa: CASSYLASGDTYEQYF; v_gene: TRBV6-5; d_gene: TRBD2; j_gene: TRBJ2-7
CDR3aa: CASCVGTTTGANVLTF; v_gene: TRBV12-3/TRBV12-4; d_gene: NA; j_gene: TRBJ2-6
CDR3aa: CASSLKSFQSSGNTIYF; v_gene: TRBV28; d_gene: NA; j_gene: TRBJ1-3
CDR3aa: CDSSFRISGRSYGNEQFF; v_gene: TRBV12-3/TRBV12-4; d_gene: NA; j_gene: TRBJ2-1
CDR3aa: CSALDKDYNSNQPQHF; v_gene: TRBV20-1; d_gene: NA; j_gene: TRBJ1-5
CDR3aa: CSARTGGDPMTQCF; v_gene: TRBV29-1; d_gene: TRBD1; j_gene: TRBJ2-5
CDR3aa: CSAYSGTWFSNYGYTF; v_gene: TRBV20-1; d_gene: NA; j_gene: TRBJ1-2
CDR3aa: CANSPIWGLDIQCF; v_gene: TRBV28; d_gene: NA; j_gene: TRBJ2-4
CDR3aa: CARSYGVPPKEQYF; v_gene: TRBV6-6; d_gene: NA; j_gene: TRBJ2-7
CDR3aa: CSPRSSGRVNQPQHF; v_gene: TRBV20-1; d_gene: NA; j_gene: TRBJ1-5